This T cell receptor (beta chain) originates from a study of T-cell memory formation after mild COVID-19. Findings and caveats of the study: Whereas later expanders leaned CD4+, clones contracting day 15 to 85 showed a balanced CD4/CD8 makeup. Mainly CM and EM harbored the contracting CD4+ clones; mainly EMRA harbored the CD8+ ones.

Comment on this clonotype: Its target is not known.

V was shortened by 9 bases and J by 6 bases, with 11 bases between the two germline ends. The CDR3 has 11 residues. A 5'RACE reaction primed in the constant segment made cDNA libraries of TCR alpha and TCR beta, and these carried sample barcodes and UMIs. TCRdb re-derived calls from the 5' RACE reads in MiXCR, one entry per CDR3 protein. Found here are under 450,000 distinct CDR3 sequences, 20% to 25% of them singletons; the top ten hold roughly 21%. This clonotype originated in a man between 18 and 35 years old who had mild COVID-19 (a few samples of this study predate the infection). Cell type and time point are not known. This sequence joins TRBV12-3 or TRBV12-4 and TRBJ1-2; D is unresolved. The sequenced sample consisted of PBMCs or a T cell subset sorted from them (not recorded which). The CDR3 loop is CASRHGDGYTF. CDR3 nucleotides: TGTGCCAGTCGACATGGTGATGGCTACACCTTC.